This T cell receptor beta chain came from a study of graft-versus-host responses after intestinal transplantation. Whole-study context: Recipients underwent multivisceral, liver-intestinal, or isolated intestinal transplants. Once they had received anti-thymocyte globulin induction, all recipients took tacrolimus and steroids for about 3 years.

Profiled with immunoSEQ multiplex PCR; TCRdb holds only in-frame clones, not every one. The repertoire includes about 38,000 clones, around four fifths of them detected once, and 3.5% sits in the top ten. The count of this clone is one. The junction departs from germline at one end; a sequencing error may be responsible. Per germline, CDR1 SGHVS and CDR2 FQNEAQ. CDR3 length: 13 residues. The source is a human patient who received an intestinal transplant, so some T cells may come from the graft donor. The material sequenced was PBMCs, taken less than 1,400 days after transplant. V and J are TRBV7-8 and TRBJ2-5; perhaps TRBD2 as D (5 bases). CDR3 residues: CASSLSGQEAQYF. CDR3 nucleotides: TGTGCCAGCAGCTTAAGCGGCCAAGAGGCCCAGTACTTC.